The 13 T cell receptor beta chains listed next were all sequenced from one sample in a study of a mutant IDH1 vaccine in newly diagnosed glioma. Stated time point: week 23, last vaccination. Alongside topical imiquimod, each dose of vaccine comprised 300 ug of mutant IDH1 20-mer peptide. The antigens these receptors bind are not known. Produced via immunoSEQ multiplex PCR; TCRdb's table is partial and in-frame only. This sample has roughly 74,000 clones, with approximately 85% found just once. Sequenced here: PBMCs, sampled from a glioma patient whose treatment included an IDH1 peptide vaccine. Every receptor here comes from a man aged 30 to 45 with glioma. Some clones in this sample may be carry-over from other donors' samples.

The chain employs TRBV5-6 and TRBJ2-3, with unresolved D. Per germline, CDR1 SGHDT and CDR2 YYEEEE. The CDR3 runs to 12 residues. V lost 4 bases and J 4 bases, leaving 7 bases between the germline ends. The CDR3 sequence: CASSLGSDTQYF. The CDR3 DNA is TGTGCCAGCAGCCTCGGGTCAGATACGCAGTATTTT.

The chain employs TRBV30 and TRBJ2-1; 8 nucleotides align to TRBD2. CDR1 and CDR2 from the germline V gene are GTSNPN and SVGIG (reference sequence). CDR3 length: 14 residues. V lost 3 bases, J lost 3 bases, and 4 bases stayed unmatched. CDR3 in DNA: TGTGCCTGGAGCATAGCGGGGAGCTACAATGAGCAGTTCTTC. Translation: CAWSIAGSYNEQFF.

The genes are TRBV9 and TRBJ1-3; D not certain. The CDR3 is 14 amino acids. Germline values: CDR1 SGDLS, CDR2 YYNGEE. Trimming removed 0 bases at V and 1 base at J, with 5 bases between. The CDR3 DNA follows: TGTGCCAGCAGCGTAGGTACTTCTGGAAACACCATATATTTT. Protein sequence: CASSVGTSGNTIYF.

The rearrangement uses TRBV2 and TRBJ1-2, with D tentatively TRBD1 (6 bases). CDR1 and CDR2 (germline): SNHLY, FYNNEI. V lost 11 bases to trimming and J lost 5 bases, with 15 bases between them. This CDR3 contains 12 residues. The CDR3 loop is CAGAGVVYGYTF. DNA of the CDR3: TGTGCCGGGGCAGGGGTGGTTTATGGCTACACCTTC.

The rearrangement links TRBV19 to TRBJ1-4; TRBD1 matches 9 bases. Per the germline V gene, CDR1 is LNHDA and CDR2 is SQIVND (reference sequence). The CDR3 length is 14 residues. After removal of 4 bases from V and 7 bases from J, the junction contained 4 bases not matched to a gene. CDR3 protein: CASSTTGGFEKLFF. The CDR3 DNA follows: TGTGCCAGTAGTACGACAGGGGGTTTTGAAAAACTGTTTTTT.

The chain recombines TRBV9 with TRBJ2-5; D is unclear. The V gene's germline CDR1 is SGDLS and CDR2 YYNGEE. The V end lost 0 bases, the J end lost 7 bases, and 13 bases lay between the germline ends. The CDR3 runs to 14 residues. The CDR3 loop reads CASSVAFASGTQYF. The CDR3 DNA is TGTGCCAGCAGCGTAGCTTTTGCGAGTGGGACCCAGTACTTC.

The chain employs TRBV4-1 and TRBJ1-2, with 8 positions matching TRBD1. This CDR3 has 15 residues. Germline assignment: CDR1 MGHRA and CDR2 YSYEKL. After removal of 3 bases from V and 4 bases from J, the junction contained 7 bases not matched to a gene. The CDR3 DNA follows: TGCGCCAGCAGCCAGACGACAGGGGAGAGCTATGGCTACACCTTC. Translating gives CASSQTTGESYGYTF.

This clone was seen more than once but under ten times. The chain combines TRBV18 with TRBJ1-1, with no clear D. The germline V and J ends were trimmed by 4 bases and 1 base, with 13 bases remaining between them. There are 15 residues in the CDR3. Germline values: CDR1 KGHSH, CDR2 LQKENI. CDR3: CASSLLSDENTEAFF. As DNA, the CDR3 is TGTGCCAGCTCACTCTTATCGGACGAGAACACTGAAGCTTTCTTT.

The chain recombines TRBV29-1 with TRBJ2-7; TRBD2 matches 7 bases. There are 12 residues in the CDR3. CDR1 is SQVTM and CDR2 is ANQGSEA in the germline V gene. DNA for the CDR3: TGCAGAGATGGCGGGAGCTCCTACGAGCAGTACTTC. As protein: CRDGGSSYEQYF.

CDR3 amino acids: CASSDWLALAYEQYF. CDR3 sequence (DNA): TGTGCCAGCAGTGATTGGCTAGCCCTTGCCTACGAGCAGTACTTC. The chain links TRBV6-1 to TRBJ2-7; tentatively, D is TRBD2 (5 bases). Germline V lookup: CDR1 MNHNS, CDR2 SASEGT. V lost 3 bases and J 2 bases, leaving 14 bases between the germline ends. The CDR3 is 15 residues long.

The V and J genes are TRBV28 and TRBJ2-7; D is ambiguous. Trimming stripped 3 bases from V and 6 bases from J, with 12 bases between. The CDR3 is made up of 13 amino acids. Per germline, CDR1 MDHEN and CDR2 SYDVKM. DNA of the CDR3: TGTGCCAGCAGTTTTGGCGGTATTCGCGAGCAGTACTTC. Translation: CASSFGGIREQYF.

The CDR3, as DNA: TGTGCCAGCAGCCAAGGGGAGGACAGGAAAGAGACCCAGTACTTC. The encoded protein is CASSQGEDRKETQYF. This rearrangement joins TRBV4-2 to TRBJ2-5; possible D gene TRBD1, 7 bases. CDR3 size: 15 residues. Germline loops: CDR1 LGHNA, CDR2 YNFKEQ. Trimming removed 1 base from V and 3 bases from J, with 12 bases in between.

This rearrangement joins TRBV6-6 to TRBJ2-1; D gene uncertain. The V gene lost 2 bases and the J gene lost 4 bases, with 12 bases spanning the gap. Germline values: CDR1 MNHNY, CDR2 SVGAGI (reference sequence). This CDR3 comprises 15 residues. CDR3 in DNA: TGTGCCAGCAGTTACGTGGCATTAGATTACAATGAGCAGTTCTTC. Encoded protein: CASSYVALDYNEQFF.